This T cell receptor beta chain was profiled in a study of T cells in localized non-small cell lung cancer. The CDR3 consists of 16 residues. Deletions cut 6 bases from V and 1 base from J, with 19 bases between. Per the germline V gene, CDR1 is MDHEN and CDR2 is SYDVKM. Measured with immunoSEQ multiplex PCR; TCRdb has only the in-frame clones, and not every one. The repertoire holds 30,000 or so clones, with about 88% as singletons. The starting material was peripheral blood, obtained before any cancer treatment. The V and J genes are TRBV28 and TRBJ2-7, with D perhaps matching TRBD1 or TRBD2 (5 bases each). The sequence derives from a female donor over 55 with stage III squamous cell lung carcinoma. CDR3 in amino acids: CASSQQWGGRSYEQYF. The CDR3 DNA follows: TGTGCCAGCAGCCAGCAGTGGGGCGGGCGTTCCTACGAGCAGTACTTC. The whole variable domain, filled in from reference TRBV28 and TRBJ2-7, reads DVKVTQSSRYLVKRTGEKVFLECVQDMDHENMFWYRQDPGLGLRLIYFSYDVKMKEKGDIPEGYSVSREKKERFSLILESASTNQTSMYLCASSQQWGGRSYEQYFGPGTRLTVT.